This T cell receptor beta chain was sequenced during a study of cytomegalovirus exposure and HLA in healthy donors. Comments on this clone: Its antigen is undetermined.

Primers for the PCR totalled 60 Vbeta and 13 Jbeta. Original processing methods: About 11 million of the 60 million to 90 million unique TCR beta chains counted in a later analysis were shared. Method: immunoSEQ multiplex PCR; TCRdb's copy keeps in-frame clones and lacks some. Clone size and the V and J calls come from that table; the DNA yielded D and trimming. The data contain 85,000 to 100,000 clones, about two thirds of them singletons. Though probably carrying unrecorded immune exposures, donors were nominally healthy at sampling. General study results and limits: Reports described diagnosis of cytomegalovirus status by the classifier as highly specific and sensitive.

Sequenced input: PBMCs. This receptor was identified in a man aged 50 to 59 in good health and CMV-seronegative.

The CDR3 nucleotides read TGTGCCAGCAGCTTACCAGGAAATCAGCCCCAGCATTTT. It codes for CASSLPGNQPQHF. The genes are TRBV7-2 and TRBJ1-5; the D is unclear. CDR3 length: 13 residues. Germline values: CDR1 SGHTA, CDR2 FQGNSA. The V end was cut by 2 bases, the J end by 4 bases, with 6 bases between.